This T cell receptor (beta chain) was retrieved from a study of monozygotic twins with inflammatory bowel disease. This CDR3 is built from 15 residues. Germline V gene sequence: CDR1 SGHTA, CDR2 FQGNSA. One entry per CDR3 protein, without DNA, is what TCRdb gives after re-calling the 5' RACE reads. The specimen's table records approximately 330,000 distinct CDR3 sequences. As regards this clonotype: Its antigen is currently unknown.

The study, taken as a whole, reports: TCRbeta diversity (inverse Simpson) was lower in IBD patients than in healthy co-twins.

The genes are TRBV7-2 and TRBJ2-7; TCRdb designates TRBD2, a call that cannot be tested without DNA. The source is a human donor with ulcerative colitis or Crohn's disease, or a healthy co-twin of an affected twin (not recorded which). The sample comprised blood. The CDR3 loop reads CASSSGLAGGYEQYF. The variable domain in full, completed from reference TRBV7-2 and TRBJ2-7, reads GAGVSQSPSNKVTEKGKDVELRCDPISGHTALYWYRQSLGQGLEFLIYFQGNSAPDKSGLPSDRFSAERTGGSVSTLTIQRTQQEDSAVYLCASSSGLAGGYEQYFGPGTRLTVT.